This T cell receptor beta chain came from a study of shared clonotypes between healthy human individuals. The study's findings and limits: The four-donor shared clonotypes exceeded non-shared clonotypes in generation probability, with non-shared ones scoring lower. Naive subsets typically showed greater estimated richness than memory subsets. Tissue TCR repertoires likely differ from these blood-only repertoires.

A word on this clone: The target antigen is unknown.

Deletions cut 5 bases from V and 10 bases from J, with 23 bases between. The CDR3 contains 16 residues. CDR1 is SEHNR and CDR2 is FQNEAQ in the germline V gene (reference sequence). Sequencing was performed with immunoSEQ multiplex PCR; in TCRdb, only in-frame clones are kept and a portion is missing. The table includes 800,000 to 950,000 clones, about 96% detected once. Naive CD8 cells lacked CD45RO, underwent positive selection for CCR7 and left out terminally differentiated effector memory CD45RA+ cells. Donors comprised only Caucasian adults living in Nashville, Tennessee. The sample taken for sequencing was naive CD8+ T cells sorted from blood. The clonotype originates from a man aged 25-45 years in good health. V and J are TRBV7-9 and TRBJ1-4; weak D call: TRBD1 (6 bases). CDR3 DNA sequence: TGTGCCAGCAGCAACCCACGGGGGCCACAGGCGGGAAAACTGTTTTTT. Translated, it gives CASSNPRGPQAGKLFF.